This entry features one T cell receptor beta chain sequence. The data belong to a study of sequential checkpoint blockade in melanoma. Background on the study: First-line arms were nivolumab then ipilimumab, or the reverse, randomized 1:1. Maintenance nivolumab came after either treatment sequence.

Repertoires were generated with immunoSEQ multiplex PCR, while TCRdb's copy carries only in-frame clones and drops some. The repertoire consists of 30,000 to 40,000 clones, with approximately 91% occurring once and the leading ten covering roughly an eighth. Described treatment: randomized to nivolumab then ipilimumab (arm A) or the reverse (arm B). Patients had received no earlier DNA-damaging chemotherapy. Live CD3+CD8+ CD19− CD56− cells were sorted from PBMCs. This TCR was sampled from a human donor with melanoma. Source: CD8+ T cells sorted from blood (inferred from file names), taken from a patient given nivolumab and ipilimumab in sequence.

The CDR3 region is CASSLEGLEQYF. CDR3 nucleotide sequence: TGTGCCAGCAGCTTAGAAGGACTGGAACAGTACTTC. This rearrangement joins TRBV7-8 to TRBJ2-7; D is possibly TRBD2 (5 bases). Germline V gene lookup returns CDR1 SGHVS and CDR2 FQNEAQ. The CDR3 runs 12 residues. The ends were cut back, 1 base at V and 10 bases at J, with 11 bases in the middle.